A selection of T cell receptor beta chains follows, all from one sample in a study of control samples from healthy donors and cancer patients. Clones were sequenced by immunoSEQ multiplex PCR, and TCRdb holds only the in-frame ones, with some missing. The sample records 230,000 or so clones, 90% to 95% being singletons. The sequencing input was blood. These receptors came from a man aged 50 to 59 in good health. The CDR3 runs from the conserved cysteine through the conserved F or W. D genes are given only for firm matches. Where a row states a size, it is once, few, many or the class of an expanded clone; other rows omit it.

TRBJ2-7 | . | . | TRBV3-1/TRBV3-2 | CASSLRGPTYEQYF | TGTGCCAGCTCTCTCAGGGGCCCCACCTACGAGCAGTACTTC
TRBJ2-1 | . | . | TRBV15 | CATSRETAVYNEQFF | TGTGCCACCAGCAGAGAAACGGCGGTATACAATGAGCAGTTCTTC
TRBJ1-1 | TRBD1 | . | TRBV5-4 | CASSLGQGLTEAFF | TGTGCCAGCAGCCTGGGACAGGGGTTAACTGAAGCTTTCTTT
TRBJ2-5 | TRBD1 | few | TRBV13 | CASSWRQGNRETQYF | TGTGCCAGCAGCTGGCGACAGGGGAATAGAGAGACCCAGTACTTC
TRBJ1-6 | . | . | TRBV30 | CAWSRDSRYENSPLHF | TGTGCCTGGAGTCGAGACAGCCGATACGAAAATTCACCCCTCCACTTT
TRBJ1-4 | . | . | TRBV19 | CASKGSWGSNEKLFF | TGTGCCAGTAAAGGGAGTTGGGGCTCTAATGAAAAACTGTTTTTT
TRBJ2-7 | . | . | TRBV7-9 | CASSLGGSGSPYEQYF | TGTGCCAGCAGCTTAGGTGGAAGTGGAAGCCCCTACGAGCAGTACTTC
TRBJ2-7 | . | . | TRBV4-1 | CASSRGEGSYEQYF | TGCGCCAGCAGCCGCGGGGAAGGATCCTACGAGCAGTACTTC
TRBJ2-1 | . | . | TRBV19 | CASSRRGTTLDEQFF | TGTGCCAGTAGTAGGCGGGGAACCACTCTGGATGAGCAGTTCTTC
TRBJ1-2 | . | . | TRBV18 | CASSPPRRENYGYTF | TGTGCCAGCTCACCCCCAAGAAGGGAGAACTATGGCTACACCTTC
TRBJ1-5 | . | . | TRBV10-3 | CAISEYNQPQHF | TGTGCCATCAGTGAGTATAATCAGCCCCAGCATTTT
TRBJ1-4 | . | . | TRBV4-3 | CASSQETPGLNEKLFF | TGCGCCAGCAGCCAAGAAACCCCCGGGCTAAATGAAAAACTGTTTTTT
TRBJ1-4 | TRBD1 | . | TRBV7-2 | CASSGGQGSNEKLFF | TGTGCCAGCAGCGGTGGACAGGGCAGTAATGAAAAACTGTTTTTT
TRBJ2-2 | . | . | TRBV11-2 | CASSQSRDEFNTGELFF | TGTGCCAGCAGCCAGTCCCGGGACGAATTTAACACCGGGGAGCTGTTTTTT
TRBJ2-7 | TRBD1 | once | TRBV6-5 | CASFSTGASYEQYF | TGTGCCAGCTTTAGTACAGGGGCCTCCTACGAGCAGTACTTC
TRBJ1-3 | TRBD1 | . | TRBV28 | CASRGQGMDTIYF | TGTGCCAGCAGGGGACAGGGCATGGACACCATATATTTT
TRBJ1-3 | . | . | TRBV7-2 | CASSGLYLSSGNTIYF | TGTGCCAGCAGCGGTCTATATCTGAGCTCTGGAAACACCATATATTTT
TRBJ2-1 | TRBD1 | few | TRBV7-3 | CASSSGQRPYNEQFF | TGTGCCAGCAGTTCGGGACAGCGACCCTACAATGAGCAGTTCTTC
TRBJ2-7 | . | . | TRBV6-5 | CASTLPSHEQYF | TGTGCCAGCACCCTACCCTCCCACGAGCAGTACTTC
TRBJ2-4 | . | . | TRBV5-1 | CASSLDGRAAKNIQYF | TGCGCCAGCAGCTTGGACGGCAGGGCTGCCAAAAACATTCAGTACTTC
TRBJ1-6 | . | . | TRBV30 | CAWSVRGFNSPLHF | TGTGCCTGGAGTGTTAGGGGTTTTAATTCACCCCTCCACTTT
TRBJ2-1 | . | . | TRBV11-3 | CASSLTVNEQFF | TGTGCCAGCAGCTTAACTGTCAATGAGCAGTTCTTC
TRBJ1-2 | . | . | TRBV19 | CASREGEVLPYDYTF | TGTGCCAGTAGAGAGGGGGAAGTCCTACCTTACGACTACACCTTC
TRBJ2-1 | . | few | TRBV19 | CASNPPQGSQFF | TGTGCCAGTAACCCCCCGCAGGGTTCGCAGTTCTTC
TRBJ2-5 | TRBD2 | . | TRBV3-1/TRBV3-2 | CASSLRGGLISETQYF | TGTGCCAGCAGCCTTCGCGGGGGGCTGATCTCAGAGACCCAGTACTTC
TRBJ1-2 | . | . | TRBV2 | CASSVSTAYGYTF | TGTGCCAGCAGTGTCTCTACAGCATATGGCTACACCTTC
TRBJ2-1 | . | . | TRBV5-1 | CASSRDNGEYNEQFF | TGCGCCAGCAGCCGGGACAATGGAGAGTACAATGAGCAGTTCTTC
TRBJ1-3 | TRBD1 | . | TRBV2 | CASSGGQYRNTIYF | TGTGCCAGCAGTGGGGGACAGTACCGAAACACCATATATTTT
TRBJ1-6 | TRBD1 | . | TRBV5-1 | CASSTWRGQSSYNSPLHF | TGCGCCAGCAGCACATGGAGGGGACAGAGCTCCTATAATTCACCCCTCCACTTT
TRBJ1-6 | TRBD1 | once | TRBV24-1 | CATSGQGENSPLHF | TGTGCCACCAGTGGACAGGGCGAGAATTCACCCCTCCACTTT
TRBJ1-2 | . | . | TRBV27 | CASSLSDTRGGYTF | TGTGCCAGCAGTTTAAGCGACACCCGGGGTGGCTACACCTTC
TRBJ2-2 | . | once | TRBV24-1 | CATRGRNTGELFF | TGTGCCACCAGGGGGCGAAACACCGGGGAGCTGTTTTTT
TRBJ2-6 | . | . | TRBV19 | CASSINSGANVLTF | TGTGCCAGTAGTATCAACTCTGGGGCCAACGTCCTGACTTTC
TRBJ1-4 | . | . | TRBV19 | CASGIRGEKLFF | TGTGCCAGTGGAATCAGGGGTGAAAAACTGTTTTTT
TRBJ1-2 | . | few | TRBV15 | CATSSSVLPYGYTF | TGTGCCACCAGCAGTTCTGTACTCCCCTATGGCTACACCTTC
TRBJ1-1 | . | . | TRBV7-2 | CASSRDASGKTEAFF | TGTGCCAGCAGCCGTGACGCGTCCGGGAAGACTGAAGCTTTCTTT
TRBJ1-6 | . | . | TRBV2 | CASSEENRMNSPLHF | TGTGCCAGCAGTGAAGAGAACAGGATGAATTCACCCCTCCACTTT
TRBJ2-1 | TRBD1 | . | TRBV27 | CASSRGQGLNEQFF | TGTGCCAGCAGTAGAGGACAGGGCTTGAATGAGCAGTTCTTC
TRBJ1-5 | . | . | TRBV28 | CASAGGGSNQPQHF | TGTGCCAGCGCTGGGGGGGGAAGCAATCAGCCCCAGCATTTT
TRBJ2-4 | . | once | TRBV6-2/TRBV6-3 | CASSSTAFLAKNIQYF | TGTGCCAGCAGTTCTACAGCCTTTTTAGCCAAAAACATTCAGTACTTC
TRBJ1-2 | TRBD1 | . | TRBV9 | CASSVSRDRPYTF | TGTGCCAGCAGCGTCTCGAGGGACAGGCCCTACACCTTC